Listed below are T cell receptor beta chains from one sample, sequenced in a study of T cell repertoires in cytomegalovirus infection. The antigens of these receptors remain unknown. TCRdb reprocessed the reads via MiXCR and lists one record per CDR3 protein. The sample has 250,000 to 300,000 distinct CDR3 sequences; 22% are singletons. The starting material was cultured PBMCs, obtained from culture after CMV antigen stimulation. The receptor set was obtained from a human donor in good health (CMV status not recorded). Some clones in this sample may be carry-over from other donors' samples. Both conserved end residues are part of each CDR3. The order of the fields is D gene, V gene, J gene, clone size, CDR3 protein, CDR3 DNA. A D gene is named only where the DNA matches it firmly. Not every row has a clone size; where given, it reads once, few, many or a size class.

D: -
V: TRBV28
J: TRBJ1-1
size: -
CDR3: CASSLEGSAFF
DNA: TGTGCCAGCAGTTTGGAAGGGTCGGCTTTCTTT

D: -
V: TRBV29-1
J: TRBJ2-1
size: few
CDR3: CSVASWDYNEQFF
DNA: TGCAGCGTTGCTAGCTGGGACTACAATGAGCAGTTCTTC

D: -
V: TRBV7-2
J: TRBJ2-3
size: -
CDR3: CASSLWVSEGPDTQYF
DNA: TGTGCCAGCAGCTTATGGGTTTCGGAGGGCCCCGATACGCAGTATTTT

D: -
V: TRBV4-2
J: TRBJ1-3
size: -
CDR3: CASSQEGTEGNTIYF
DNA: TGTGCCAGCAGCCAAGAGGGGACGGAGGGAAACACCATATATTTT

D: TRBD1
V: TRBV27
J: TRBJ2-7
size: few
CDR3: CASSPTGTGHEQYF
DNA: TGTGCCAGCAGTCCGACCGGGACAGGGCACGAGCAGTACTTC

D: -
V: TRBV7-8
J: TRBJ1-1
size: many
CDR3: CASSFEGLMNTEAFF
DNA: TGTGCCAGCAGCTTCGAAGGACTTATGAACACTGAAGCTTTCTTT

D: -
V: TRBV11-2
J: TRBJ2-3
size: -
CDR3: CASSLEASQADTQYF
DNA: TGTGCCAGCAGCTTAGAGGCTTCCCAGGCGGATACGCAGTATTTT

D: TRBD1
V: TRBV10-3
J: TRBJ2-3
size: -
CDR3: CAIRTSTGLRTDTQYF
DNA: TGTGCCATCAGGACTTCGACAGGGCTGCGCACAGATACGCAGTATTTT

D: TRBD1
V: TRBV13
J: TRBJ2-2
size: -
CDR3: CASSRTNRGPTNTGELFF
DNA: TGTGCCAGCAGCAGAACGAACAGGGGCCCTACTAACACCGGGGAGCTGTTTTTT

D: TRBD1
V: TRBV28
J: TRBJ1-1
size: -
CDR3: CASSSRGQSEAFF
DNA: TGTGCCAGCAGTTCCAGGGGGCAGAGTGAAGCTTTCTTT

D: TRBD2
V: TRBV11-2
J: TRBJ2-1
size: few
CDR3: CASSLGASGTSYNEQFF
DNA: TGTGCCAGCAGCTTAGGGGCTAGCGGGACCTCCTACAATGAGCAGTTCTTC

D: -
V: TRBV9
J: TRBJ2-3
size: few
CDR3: CASSANPTDTQYF
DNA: TGTGCCAGCAGCGCCAATCCCACAGATACGCAGTATTTT

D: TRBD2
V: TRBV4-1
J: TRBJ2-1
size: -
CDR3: CASSQGGGLAQTNEQFF
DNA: TGCGCCAGCAGCCAAGGGGGGGGACTAGCACAAACCAATGAGCAGTTCTTC

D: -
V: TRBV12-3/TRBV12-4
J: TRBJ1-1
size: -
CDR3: CASSFGPALAFF
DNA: TGTGCCAGCAGTTTTGGGCCGGCTCTAGCTTTCTTT

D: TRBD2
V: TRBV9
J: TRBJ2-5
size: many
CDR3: CASSGPLREGKETQYF
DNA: TGTGCCAGCAGCGGGCCCTTGAGGGAGGGCAAGGAGACCCAGTACTTC

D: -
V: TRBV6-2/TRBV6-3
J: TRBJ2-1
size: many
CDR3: CASYDARSSSYNEQFF
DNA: TGTGCCAGCTACGACGCACGTTCGAGCTCCTACAATGAGCAGTTCTTC

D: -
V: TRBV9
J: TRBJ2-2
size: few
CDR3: CASSVAGGELFF
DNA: TGTGCCAGCAGCGTAGCGGGAGGGGAGCTGTTTTTT

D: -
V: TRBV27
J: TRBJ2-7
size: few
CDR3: CASSVTGFYEQYF
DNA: TGTGCCAGCAGTGTAACAGGGTTCTACGAGCAGTACTTC

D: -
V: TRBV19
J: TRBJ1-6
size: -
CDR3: CASSIQGPQDSPLHF
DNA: TGTGCCAGTAGTATTCAGGGGCCTCAGGATTCACCCCTCCACTTT

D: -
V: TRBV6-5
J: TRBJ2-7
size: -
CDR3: CASSYSRGSPYEQYF
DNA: TGTGCCAGCAGTTACTCGAGAGGGTCCCCCTACGAGCAGTACTTC

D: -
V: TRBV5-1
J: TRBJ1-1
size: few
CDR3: CASSPGWVAAIEAFF
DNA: TGCGCCAGCAGCCCGGGCTGGGTCGCCGCGATTGAAGCTTTCTTT

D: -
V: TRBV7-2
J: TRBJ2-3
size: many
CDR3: CASSFAGEDTQYF
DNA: TGTGCCAGCAGCTTTGCAGGGGAGGATACGCAGTATTTT

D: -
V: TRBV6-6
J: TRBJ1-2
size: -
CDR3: CASSDGIRTNYGYTF
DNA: TGTGCCAGCAGCGACGGGATAAGAACTAACTATGGCTACACCTTC

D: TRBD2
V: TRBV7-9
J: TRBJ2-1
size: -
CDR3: CASIGGSSPYNEQFF
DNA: TGTGCCAGCATAGGCGGGAGCTCGCCCTACAATGAGCAGTTCTTC

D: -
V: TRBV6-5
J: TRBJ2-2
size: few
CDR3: CASSYYSQSGELFF
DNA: TGTGCCAGCAGTTACTATAGTCAGTCCGGGGAGCTGTTTTTT

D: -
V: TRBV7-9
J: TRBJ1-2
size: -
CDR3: CASSLQSNHGYTF
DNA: TGTGCCAGCAGCCTCCAATCAAACCATGGCTACACCTTC

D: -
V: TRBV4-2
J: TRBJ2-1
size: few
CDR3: CASSRLLHRSFYNEQFF
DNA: TGTGCCAGCAGCCGCCTCCTTCACAGGTCCTTCTACAATGAGCAGTTCTTC

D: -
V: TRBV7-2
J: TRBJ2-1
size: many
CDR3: CASSLAQGLAQGEQFF
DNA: TGTGCCAGCAGCTTAGCGCAGGGTTTGGCTCAGGGTGAGCAGTTCTTC

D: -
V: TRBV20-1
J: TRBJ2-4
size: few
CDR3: CSASWGLAKNIQYF
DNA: TGCAGTGCTAGCTGGGGGCTAGCCAAAAACATTCAGTACTTC

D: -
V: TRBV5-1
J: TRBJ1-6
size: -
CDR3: CASSGGTTNSPLHF
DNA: TGCGCCAGCAGCGGGGGGACTACTAATTCACCCCTCCACTTT

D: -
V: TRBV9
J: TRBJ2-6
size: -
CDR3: CASSVFEGTNVLTF
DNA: TGTGCCAGCAGCGTATTCGAGGGAACCAACGTCCTGACTTTC

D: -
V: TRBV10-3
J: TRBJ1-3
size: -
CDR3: CAIRSGSGNTIYF
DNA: TGTGCCATCAGGTCAGGGTCCGGAAACACCATATATTTT

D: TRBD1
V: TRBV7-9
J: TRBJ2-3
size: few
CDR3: CASSSVPGTGASTDTQYF
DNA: TGTGCCAGCAGCTCCGTTCCTGGGACAGGGGCTAGCACAGATACGCAGTATTTT

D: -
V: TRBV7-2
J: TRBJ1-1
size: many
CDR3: CASKKEATEAFF
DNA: TGTGCCAGCAAAAAGGAGGCCACTGAAGCTTTCTTT

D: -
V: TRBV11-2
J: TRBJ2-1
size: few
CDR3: CASSVISGEGYNEQFF
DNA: TGTGCCAGCAGCGTGATTAGCGGCGAGGGGTACAATGAGCAGTTCTTC

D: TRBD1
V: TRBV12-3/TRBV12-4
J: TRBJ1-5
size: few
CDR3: CASSFLAIGTGAYSNQPQHF
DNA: TGTGCCAGCAGTTTTTTGGCTATCGGGACAGGGGCCTACAGCAATCAGCCCCAGCATTTT

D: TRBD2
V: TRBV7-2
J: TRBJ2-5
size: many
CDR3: CASSLLAGHQETQYF
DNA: TGTGCCAGCAGCTTGTTAGCGGGCCACCAAGAGACCCAGTACTTC

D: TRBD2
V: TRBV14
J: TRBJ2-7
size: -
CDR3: CASSQTRDYEHF
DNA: TGTGCCAGCAGCCAAACCCGGGACTACGAGCACTTC

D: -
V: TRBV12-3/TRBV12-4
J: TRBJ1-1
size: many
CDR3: CASHGGRRTNTEAFF
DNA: TGTGCCAGCCACGGGGGGAGGAGAACGAACACTGAAGCTTTCTTT

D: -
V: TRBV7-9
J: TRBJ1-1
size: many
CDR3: CASSLVRSGKDTEAFF
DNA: TGTGCCAGCAGCTTAGTTCGGTCGGGGAAGGACACTGAAGCTTTCTTT

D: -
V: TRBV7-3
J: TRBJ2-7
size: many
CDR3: CASSLTGSRSSYEQYF
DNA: TGTGCCAGCAGCTTAACAGGTTCGCGGAGTTCCTACGAGCAGTACTTC

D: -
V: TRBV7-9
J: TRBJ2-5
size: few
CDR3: CASSLDGGSQETQYF
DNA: TGTGCCAGCAGCTTAGACGGGGGATCGCAAGAGACCCAGTACTTC

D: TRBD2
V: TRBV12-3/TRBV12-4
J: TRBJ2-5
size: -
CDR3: CASSPAGLAGGRRETQYF
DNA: TGTGCCAGCAGTCCCGCGGGTTTGGCGGGAGGTCGCCGAGAGACCCAGTACTTC

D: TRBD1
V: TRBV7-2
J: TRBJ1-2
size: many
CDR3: CASSADRGPFYGYTF
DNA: TGTGCCAGCAGCGCGGACAGGGGGCCGTTCTATGGCTACACCTTC

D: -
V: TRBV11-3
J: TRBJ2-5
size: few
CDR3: CASSLNTQGPRQETQYF
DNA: TGTGCCAGCAGCTTAAATACGCAGGGCCCTCGGCAAGAGACCCAGTACTTC

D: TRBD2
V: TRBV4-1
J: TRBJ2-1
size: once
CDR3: CASSHASGPNEQFF
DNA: TGCGCCAGCAGCCACGCTAGCGGCCCTAATGAGCAGTTCTTC

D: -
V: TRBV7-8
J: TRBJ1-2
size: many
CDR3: CASSLAGGFSQGGNGYTF
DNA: TGTGCCAGCAGCTTAGCCGGGGGATTTTCGCAGGGTGGTAATGGCTACACCTTC

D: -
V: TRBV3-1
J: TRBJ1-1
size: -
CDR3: CASSQDIRGTEAFF
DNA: TGTGCCAGCAGCCAAGATATCCGGGGCACTGAAGCTTTCTTT

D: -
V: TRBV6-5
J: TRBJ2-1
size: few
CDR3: CASSDIRSKNEQFF
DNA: TGTGCCAGCAGTGACATACGGTCTAAGAATGAGCAGTTCTTC

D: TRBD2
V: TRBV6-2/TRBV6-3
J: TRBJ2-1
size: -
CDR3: CASSRKRLAGVYRYNEQFF
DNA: TGTGCCAGCAGCCGAAAACGACTAGCGGGAGTTTATCGATACAATGAGCAGTTCTTC

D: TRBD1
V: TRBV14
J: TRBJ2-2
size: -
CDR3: CASSPWTGSGGELFF
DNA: TGTGCCAGCAGCCCCTGGACAGGGTCTGGCGGGGAGCTGTTTTTT

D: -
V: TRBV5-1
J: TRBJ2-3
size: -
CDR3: CASSFSATDTQYF
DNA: TGCGCCAGCAGCTTTTCAGCGACAGATACGCAGTATTTT

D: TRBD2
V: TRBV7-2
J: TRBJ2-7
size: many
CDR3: CASSLELGLAGVFYEQYF
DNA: TGTGCCAGCAGCTTAGAACTGGGGCTAGCGGGAGTGTTCTACGAGCAGTACTTC